This T cell receptor (beta chain) comes out of a study of control samples from healthy donors and cancer patients. V lost 6 bases and J lost 9; bases outside the gene matches: 5. The CDR3 length is 13 residues. Germline V gives CDR1 MNHEY, CDR2 SMNVEV (reference sequence). Clones were read by immunoSEQ multiplex PCR, and TCRdb kept only the in-frame ones, dropping some. The table shows 400,000 to 450,000 clones, with about nine tenths occurring only once. The sequence derives from a man aged 40-50 years with head and neck cancer. The sequenced sample consisted of PBMCs. The chain employs TRBV27 and TRBJ2-2; 9 positions match TRBD1. The CDR3 DNA sequence: TGTGCCAGCAGGGGGACAGGGAGTTGGGAGCTGTTTTTT. Translated, it gives CASRGTGSWELFF.